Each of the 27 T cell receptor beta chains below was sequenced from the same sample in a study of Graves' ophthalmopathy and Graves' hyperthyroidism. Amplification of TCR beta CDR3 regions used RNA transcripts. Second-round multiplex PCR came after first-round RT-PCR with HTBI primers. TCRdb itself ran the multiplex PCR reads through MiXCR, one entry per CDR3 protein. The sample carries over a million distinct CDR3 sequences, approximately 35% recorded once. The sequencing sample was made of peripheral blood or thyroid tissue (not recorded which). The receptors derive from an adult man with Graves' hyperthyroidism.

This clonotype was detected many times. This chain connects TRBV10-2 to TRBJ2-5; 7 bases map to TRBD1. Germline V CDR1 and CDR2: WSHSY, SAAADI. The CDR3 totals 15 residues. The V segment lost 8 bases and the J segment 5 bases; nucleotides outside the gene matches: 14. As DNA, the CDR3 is TGCGCCAGCCACTATGTCGAGGGGGCTGGGGAGACCCAGTACTTC. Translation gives CASHYVEGAGETQYF.

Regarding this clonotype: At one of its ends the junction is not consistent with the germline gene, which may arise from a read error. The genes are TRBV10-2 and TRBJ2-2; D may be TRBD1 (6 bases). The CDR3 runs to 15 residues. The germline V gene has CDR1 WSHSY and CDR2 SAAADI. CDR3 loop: CATGHRTRGTGELFF. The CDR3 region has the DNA TGTGCCACCGGACACAGGACAAGGGGGACCGGGGAGCTGTTTTTT.

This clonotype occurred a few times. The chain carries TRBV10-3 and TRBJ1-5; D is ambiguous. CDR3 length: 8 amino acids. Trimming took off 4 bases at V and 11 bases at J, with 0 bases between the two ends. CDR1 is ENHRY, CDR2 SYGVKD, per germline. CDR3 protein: CAISAQHF. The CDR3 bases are TGTGCCATCAGTGCCCAGCATTTT.

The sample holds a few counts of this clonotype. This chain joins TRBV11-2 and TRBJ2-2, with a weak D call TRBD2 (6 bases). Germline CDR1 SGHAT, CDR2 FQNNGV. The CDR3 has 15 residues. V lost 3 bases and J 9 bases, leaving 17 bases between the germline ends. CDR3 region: CASSFAGMILRELFF. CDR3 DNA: TGTGCCAGCAGCTTTGCGGGGATGATTCTACGGGAGCTGTTTTTT.

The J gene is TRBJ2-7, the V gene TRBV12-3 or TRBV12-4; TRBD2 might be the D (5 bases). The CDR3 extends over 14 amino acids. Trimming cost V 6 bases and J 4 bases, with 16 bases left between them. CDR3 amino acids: CASSPSFGEYEQYF. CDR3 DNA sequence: TGTGCCAGCAGCCCATCCTTCGGGGAATACGAGCAGTACTTC.

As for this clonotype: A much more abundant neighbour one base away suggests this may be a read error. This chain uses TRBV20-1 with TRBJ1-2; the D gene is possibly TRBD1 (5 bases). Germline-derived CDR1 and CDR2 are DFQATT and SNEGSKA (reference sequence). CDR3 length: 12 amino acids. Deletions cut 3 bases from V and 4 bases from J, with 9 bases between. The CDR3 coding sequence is TGCAGTGCTAGGTGGGGGATCTATGGCTACACCTTC. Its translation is CSARWGIYGYTF.

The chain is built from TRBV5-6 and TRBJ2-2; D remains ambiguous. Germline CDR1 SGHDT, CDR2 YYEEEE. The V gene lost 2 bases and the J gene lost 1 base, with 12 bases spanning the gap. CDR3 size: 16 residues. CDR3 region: CASSLNPHRNTGELFF. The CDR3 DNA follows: TGTGCCAGCAGCTTAAATCCCCACAGGAACACCGGGGAGCTGTTTTTT.

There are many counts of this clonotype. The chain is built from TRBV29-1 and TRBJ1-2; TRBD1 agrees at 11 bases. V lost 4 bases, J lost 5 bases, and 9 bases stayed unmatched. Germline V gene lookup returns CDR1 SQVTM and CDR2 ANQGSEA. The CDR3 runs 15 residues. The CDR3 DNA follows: TGCAGCGTTGGAGTCGGACAGGGGGCCAATTATGGCTACACCTTC. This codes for CSVGVGQGANYGYTF.

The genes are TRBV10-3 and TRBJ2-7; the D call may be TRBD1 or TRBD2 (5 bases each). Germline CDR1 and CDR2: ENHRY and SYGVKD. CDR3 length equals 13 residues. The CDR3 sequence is CALGAALTYEQYF. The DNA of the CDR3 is TGTGCTCTCGGGGCAGCTTTAACCTACGAGCAGTACTTC.

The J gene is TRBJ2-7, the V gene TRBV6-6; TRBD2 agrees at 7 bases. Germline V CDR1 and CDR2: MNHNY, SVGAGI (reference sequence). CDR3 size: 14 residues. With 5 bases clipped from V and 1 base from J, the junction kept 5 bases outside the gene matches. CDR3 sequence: CASSEQAGSYEQYF. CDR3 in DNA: TGTGCCAGCAGTGAACAAGCGGGGTCCTACGAGCAGTACTTC.

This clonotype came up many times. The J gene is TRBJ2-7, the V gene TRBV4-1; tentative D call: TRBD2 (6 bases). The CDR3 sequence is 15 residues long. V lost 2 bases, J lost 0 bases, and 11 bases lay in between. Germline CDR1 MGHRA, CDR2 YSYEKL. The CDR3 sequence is CASSQSGLSSYEQYF. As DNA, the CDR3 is TGCGCCAGCAGCCAAAGCGGGTTGAGCTCCTACGAGCAGTACTTC.

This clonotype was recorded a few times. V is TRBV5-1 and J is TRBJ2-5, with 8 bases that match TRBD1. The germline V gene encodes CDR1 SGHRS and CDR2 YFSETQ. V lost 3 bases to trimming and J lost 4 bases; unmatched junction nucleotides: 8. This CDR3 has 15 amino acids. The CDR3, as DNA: TGCGCCAGCAGCTCTGGACAGGGAGACGGAGAGACCCAGTACTTC. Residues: CASSSGQGDGETQYF.

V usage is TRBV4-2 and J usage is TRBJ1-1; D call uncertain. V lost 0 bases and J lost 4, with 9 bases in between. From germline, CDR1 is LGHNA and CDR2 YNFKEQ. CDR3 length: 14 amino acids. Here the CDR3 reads CASSQEGRTTEAFF. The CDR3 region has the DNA TGTGCCAGCAGCCAAGAGGGAAGGACCACTGAAGCTTTCTTT.

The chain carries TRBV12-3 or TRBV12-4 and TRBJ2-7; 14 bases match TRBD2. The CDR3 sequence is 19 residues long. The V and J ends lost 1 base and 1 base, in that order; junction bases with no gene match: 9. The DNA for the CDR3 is TGTGCCAGCAGTTTAGGTTGGACCGGGACTAGCGGGAGTTCCTACGAGCAGTACTTC. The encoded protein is CASSLGWTGTSGSSYEQYF.

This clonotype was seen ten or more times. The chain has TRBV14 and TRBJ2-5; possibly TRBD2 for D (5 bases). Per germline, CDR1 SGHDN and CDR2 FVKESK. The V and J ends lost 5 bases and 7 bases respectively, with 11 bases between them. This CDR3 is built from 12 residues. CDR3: CASSKGLGTQYF. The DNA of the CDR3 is TGTGCCAGCAGCAAAGGACTGGGGACCCAGTACTTC.

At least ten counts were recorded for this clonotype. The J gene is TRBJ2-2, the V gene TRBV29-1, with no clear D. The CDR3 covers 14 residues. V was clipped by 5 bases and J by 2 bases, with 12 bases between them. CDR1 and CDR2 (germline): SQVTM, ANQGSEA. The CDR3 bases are TGCAGCGTTAGCTGGGGATTAAACACCGGGGAGCTGTTTTTT. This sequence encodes CSVSWGLNTGELFF.

This chain's CDR3 is CSVVGRGLYGYTF. CDR3 nucleotides: TGCAGCGTTGTTGGCAGGGGACTCTATGGCTACACCTTC. The V call is TRBV29-1, the J call TRBJ1-2, with D possibly TRBD1 on 6 matching bases. From germline, CDR1 is SQVTM and CDR2 ANQGSEA. The germline V and J ends were trimmed by 4 bases and 4 bases, with 13 bases remaining between them. The CDR3 contains 13 residues.

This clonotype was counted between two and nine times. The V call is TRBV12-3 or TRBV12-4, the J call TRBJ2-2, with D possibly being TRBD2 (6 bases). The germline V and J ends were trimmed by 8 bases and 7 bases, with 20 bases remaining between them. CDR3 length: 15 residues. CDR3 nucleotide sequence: TGTGCCAGCCAGGGCGCGGGGCAAGTGGGCGGGGAGCTGTTTTTT. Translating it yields CASQGAGQVGGELFF.

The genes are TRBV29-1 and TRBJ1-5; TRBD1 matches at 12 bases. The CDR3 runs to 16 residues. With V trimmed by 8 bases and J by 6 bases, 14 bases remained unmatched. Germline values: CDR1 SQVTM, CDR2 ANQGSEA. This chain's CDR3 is CSQGGGTGGAGQPQHF. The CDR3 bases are TGCAGCCAGGGGGGGGGGACAGGGGGCGCGGGTCAGCCCCAGCATTTT.

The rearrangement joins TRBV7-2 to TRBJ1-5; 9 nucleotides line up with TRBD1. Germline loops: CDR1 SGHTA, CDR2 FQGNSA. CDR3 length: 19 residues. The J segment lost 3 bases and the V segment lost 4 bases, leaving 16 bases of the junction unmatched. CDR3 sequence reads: CASSSRGTGLGYINQPQHF. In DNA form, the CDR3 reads TGTGCCAGCAGCTCAAGGGGGACAGGGTTAGGGTATATCAATCAGCCCCAGCATTTT.

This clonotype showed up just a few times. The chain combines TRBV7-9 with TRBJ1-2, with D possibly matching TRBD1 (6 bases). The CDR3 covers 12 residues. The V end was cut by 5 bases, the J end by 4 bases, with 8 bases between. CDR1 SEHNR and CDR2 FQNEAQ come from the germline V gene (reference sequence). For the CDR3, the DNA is TGTGCCAGCAGCAGGGGGGTCTATGGCTACACCTTC. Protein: CASSRGVYGYTF.

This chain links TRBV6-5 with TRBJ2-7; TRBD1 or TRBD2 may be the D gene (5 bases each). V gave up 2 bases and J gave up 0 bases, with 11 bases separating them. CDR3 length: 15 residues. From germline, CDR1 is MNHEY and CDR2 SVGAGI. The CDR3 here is CASSYAPRGSYEQYF. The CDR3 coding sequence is TGTGCCAGCAGTTACGCGCCGAGGGGCTCCTACGAGCAGTACTTC.

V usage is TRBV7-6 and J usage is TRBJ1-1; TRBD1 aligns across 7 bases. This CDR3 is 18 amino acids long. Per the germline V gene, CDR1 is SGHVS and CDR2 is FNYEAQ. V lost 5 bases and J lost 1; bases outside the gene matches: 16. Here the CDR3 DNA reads TGTGCCAGCAGCCTACTAGCGGGACAGTCATGGCGGAACACTGAAGCTTTCTTT. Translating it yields CASSLLAGQSWRNTEAFF.

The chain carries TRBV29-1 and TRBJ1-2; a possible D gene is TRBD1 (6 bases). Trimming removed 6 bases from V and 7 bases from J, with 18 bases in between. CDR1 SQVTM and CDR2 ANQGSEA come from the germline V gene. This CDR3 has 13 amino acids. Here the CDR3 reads CSVLGQQGAGYTF. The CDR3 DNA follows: TGCAGCGTCCTGGGGCAACAGGGAGCTGGCTACACCTTC.

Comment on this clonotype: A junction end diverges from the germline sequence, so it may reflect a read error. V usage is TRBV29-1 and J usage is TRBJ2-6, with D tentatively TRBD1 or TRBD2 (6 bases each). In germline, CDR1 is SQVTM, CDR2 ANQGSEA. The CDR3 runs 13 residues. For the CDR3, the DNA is TGCAGCGTTGAAGGTTCGGGGGCCAACGTCCCGACTTTC. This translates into CSVEGSGANVPTF.

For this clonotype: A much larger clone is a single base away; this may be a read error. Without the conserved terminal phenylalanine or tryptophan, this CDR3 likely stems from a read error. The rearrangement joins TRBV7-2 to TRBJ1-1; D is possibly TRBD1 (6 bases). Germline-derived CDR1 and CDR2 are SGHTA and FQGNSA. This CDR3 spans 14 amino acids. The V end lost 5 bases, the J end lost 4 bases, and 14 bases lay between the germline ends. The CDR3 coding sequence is TGTGCCAGCAGCACACAGGGCGGACCCACTGAAGCTTTCCTT. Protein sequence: CASSTQGGPTEAFL.

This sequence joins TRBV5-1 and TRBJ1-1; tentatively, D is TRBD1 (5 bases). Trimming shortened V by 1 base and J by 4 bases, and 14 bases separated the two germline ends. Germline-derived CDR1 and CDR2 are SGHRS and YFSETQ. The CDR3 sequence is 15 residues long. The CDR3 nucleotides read TGCGCCAGCAGCTTGATGAAGGACACCACCACTGAAGCTTTCTTT. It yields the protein CASSLMKDTTTEAFF.